The present T cell receptor (beta chain) was sequenced within a study of T cells in Graves' hyperthyroidism and ophthalmopathy. Study-wide context: Peripheral blood specimens were obtained at initial diagnosis, prior to any treatment.

Researchers took RNA transcripts and amplified the TCR beta CDR3 regions from them. Initially, a first-round RT-PCR of the TCR CDR3 employed the HTBI primer set. TCRdb reprocessed the multiplex PCR reads via MiXCR and lists one record per CDR3 protein. The repertoire holds approximately 690,000 distinct CDR3 sequences, with less than 25% as singletons. Specimen: blood. This TCR was sampled from a man aged 25-45 years with Graves' ophthalmopathy.

CDR3 amino acids: CASSLISGTETQYF. In nucleotides, the CDR3 is TGTGCCAGCAGTTTAATTAGCGGAACGGAGACCCAGTACTTC. The rearrangement uses TRBV6-2 or TRBV6-3 and TRBJ2-5; D may be TRBD2 (6 bases). Germline V gene data show CDR1 as MNHEY and CDR2 as SVGEGT. This CDR3 is 14 amino acids long. Trimming shortened V by 4 bases and J by 5 bases, and 14 bases separated the two germline ends.